The subject of this entry is one T cell receptor (beta chain). The antigen is unknown. TCRdb re-analysed the 5' RACE reads in MiXCR, keeping a single row per CDR3 protein. Of more than 450,000 distinct CDR3 sequences listed, approximately 18% were seen once; the top ten hold more than 10%. The data originate from a study of T-cell memory formation after mild COVID-19. Study results and caveats: Contracting CD4+ clones were located mainly in CM and EM, and CD8+ clones in EMRA. Second-wave clones peaking on day 37 lacked confirmed SARS-CoV-2 specificity.

Per the germline V gene, CDR1 is SGHKS and CDR2 is YYEKEE (reference sequence). Trimming removed 2 bases at V and 2 bases at J, with 8 bases between. The CDR3 has 14 residues. The genes are TRBV5-5 and TRBJ1-5; maybe TRBD1 (5 bases). This clonotype was obtained from an adult woman who had mild COVID-19 (a few samples of this study predate the infection). Cell type and time point are not known. Specimen: PBMCs or a T cell subset sorted from them (not recorded which). This chain's CDR3 is CASSFRDGNQPQHF. CDR3 DNA: TGTGCCAGCAGCTTCAGGGACGGCAATCAGCCCCAGCATTTT. Drawing the rest from reference TRBV5-5 and TRBJ1-5, the complete variable domain is DAGVTQSPTHLIKTRGQQVTLRCSPISGHKSVSWYQQVLGQGPQFIFQYYEKEERGRGNFPDRFSARQFPNYSSELNVNALLLGDSALYLCASSFRDGNQPQHFGDGTRLSIL.